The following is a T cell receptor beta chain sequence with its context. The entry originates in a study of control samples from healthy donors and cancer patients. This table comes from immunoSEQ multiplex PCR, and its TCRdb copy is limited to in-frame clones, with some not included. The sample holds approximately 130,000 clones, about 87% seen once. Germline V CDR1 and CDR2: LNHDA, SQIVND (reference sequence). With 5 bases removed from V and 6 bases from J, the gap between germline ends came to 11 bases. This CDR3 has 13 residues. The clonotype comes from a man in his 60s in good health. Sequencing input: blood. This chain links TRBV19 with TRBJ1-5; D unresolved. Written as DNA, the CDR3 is TGTGCCAGTAGTCCACTTCGAGGTCAGCCCCAGCATTTT. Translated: CASSPLRGQPQHF. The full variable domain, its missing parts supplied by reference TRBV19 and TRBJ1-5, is DGGITQSPKYLFRKEGQNVTLSCEQNLNHDAMYWYRQDPGQGLRLIYYSQIVNDFQKGDIAEGYSVSREKKESFPLTVTSAQKNPTAFYLCASSPLRGQPQHFGDGTRLSIL.